This T cell receptor (beta chain) was retrieved from a study of blood T cell repertoires in COVID-19. Study-level information: There were acute and convalescent COVID-19 samples, and they came from the United States, Italy and Spain. The analysed material was cDNA or gDNA that came from T cells, B-cell-depleted T cells, or PBMCs.

The CDR3 extends over 15 amino acids. Germline assignment: CDR1 LGHDT and CDR2 YNNKEL (reference sequence). As for this clone: The germline gene is not matched at one end of the junction; a read error may be the cause.

In the original workflow: The assay estimated nucleated cells by amplifying reference gene primers. The repertoire was sequenced with immunoSEQ multiplex PCR; TCRdb's copy has only in-frame clones and lacks some. V, J and clone size derive from that table, while D and trimming were established from the DNA sequence. Of some 60,000 clones in the sample, approximately 91% were seen once. Material for sequencing was peripheral blood. The chain recombines TRBV3-1 (or the pseudogene TRBV3-2) with TRBJ2-7, with 12 nucleotides matching TRBD2. The origin of this receptor is a man aged 60 to 75 with acute or convalescent COVID-19. This CDR3 reads CANSLRTSGISEQYF. The CDR3 DNA is TGTGCCAACAGCCTGCGGACTAGCGGGATCTCCGAGCAGTACTTC.